This entry features one T cell receptor (beta chain) sequence. The target of this receptor is not known. Nothing much larger sits one base from this clone, and base qualities are not available. CD8 naive samples were CD45RO-negative cells positively selected for CCR7, giving a CD45RA+CCR7+ population that excluded TemRA cells. The donors were healthy, HIV-negative adults with no recently reported acute infections or vaccinations. Only Caucasian adults living in Nashville, Tennessee, USA were represented among the donors. After blood collection by leukapheresis, PBMCs were isolated using Ficoll-Histopaque density gradient centrifugation and then cryopreserved in the vapor phase of liquid nitrogen. Purity and quantity of every magnetically sorted T cell population were checked by analytical flow cytometry. From each sorted fraction, genomic DNA was isolated and quantified by UV absorbance on a Nanodrop 2000c.

Using the deep immunoSEQ assay, TCR CDR3 regions were amplified from genomic DNA by multiplex PCR. Extracted genomic DNA from each cell subset was spread evenly across all wells of several immunoSEQ 96-well plates, with each plate serving as a replicate. For sorted subsets, 200 to 250 ng of genomic DNA, equivalent to 25,000 to 35,000 T cell genomes, went into each replicate PCR. Purified libraries were quantified with a Qubit 3.0 fluorometer, sized on a Bioanalyzer 2100, and re-quantified with the KAPA Library Quantification kit. A separate single-read 150-cycle Illumina NextSeq 550 flow cell was used to sequence each immunoSEQ 96-well plate. In the original analysis: The immunoSEQ output contained only junctional sequences without quality scores, so filtering could not match that applied to full-length reads. To assign V/J genes and CDR3, sequences were annotated using PyIR, a Python wrapper for IgBLAST v1.9, with IMGT germline references. Any read was removed if the V/J assignment was weak (E-value above 1e-6), the CDR3 was missing, or the read contained stop codons, out-of-frame junctions, or ambiguous translated residues. V3J clonotypes were defined by identical inferred V gene, J gene, and CDR3 amino acid sequence. Percentage overlap between repertoires was computed as shared unique clonotypes divided by the size of the smaller repertoire. Repertoire richness was assessed with RTK rarefaction, the Chao1 estimator, and Recon v2.1 estimates of unobserved clonotypes. Generation probabilities were computed with OLGA for all TCRbeta clonotypes obtained by the gDNA method from several donors. TCRdb re-hosts the immuneACCESS table, in-frame sequences only. Its copies lack some clones; in the studies checked, an unresolved V gene accounts for under half of them, and the cause for the rest is not known. V, J and clone size were drawn from that table, and D and trimming were deduced from the DNA. For this sample there are around 2,000,000 clones; about 94% appear just once. The ten largest clones capture roughly 1% of the sample.

The data were obtained in a study of shared clonotypes between healthy human individuals (dated by TCRdb to about 2020). General notes on the study: The cohort comprised a couple of women and a few men aged 18 to 49 years. For each donor, CD4 naive and CD4 memory were each given three plates, CD8 naive was given two plates, and CD8 memory was given one plate. To estimate repertoire size and how much clonotype sharing occurs between individuals, the study deeply sequenced the blood TCR repertoires of five healthy adults. To increase sequencing depth and limit assay-specific biases, TCR repertoire library preparation and sequencing were carried out by different laboratories using diverse techniques. Per donor, leukapheresis produced somewhere between about 0.85 and 10 billion PBMCs.

V was cut back by 1 base and J by 6 bases, leaving a gap of 20 bases between them. The CDR3, from cysteine to phenylalanine, totals 17 residues. Only the CDR3 DNA stays, 51 bases, in frame from base 1. CDR1 MGHRA and CDR2 YSYEKL are derived from the germline V gene. Broader findings and caveats from the paper: Sampling was limited to blood, and TCR repertoires in tissue likely differ from TCR repertoires in blood. About 5% of naive CD4, 3.5% of naive CD8, around 2.3% of memory CD4, and around 0.42% of memory CD8 clonotypes were shared across a few donors. Larger estimated clonotype richness was generally found for naive subsets than for memory subsets. Based on pairwise subsampling, the degree of clonotype sharing among donors was expected to be affected by sequencing depth. Because the study included only a small number of donors, the genetic and exposure-history diversity represented was limited. Compared with non-shared clonotypes, the clonotypes found in all four sorted-subset donors had higher generation probabilities. Rarefaction of sorted-subset datasets indicated incomplete sequencing despite the large sequencing depth.

Sequenced sample: naive CD8+ T cells sorted from blood. The cell subset or site label, read with the paper, signifies: CD45RA+CCR7+. The chain is assembled from TRBV4-1 and TRBJ2-3; a tentative D match to TRBD2 spans 7 bases. The sequence came from a man aged 18 to 35 in good health. The sequence in DNA is TGCGCCAGCAGCCAAGCACAAGGCTGGGGGGGCTCTGATACGCAGTATTTT. It codes for CASSQAQGWGGSDTQYF.